Shown below are 3 T cell receptor beta chains from a single sample sequenced in a study of blood T cell repertoires in COVID-19 (dated by TCRdb to 2020 to 2021). The library relied on the immunoSEQ multiplex PCR assay. In TCRdb, the immuneACCESS table is reduced to in-frame sequences with V and J assigned. These tables do not hold every clone; where another copy was compared, an unresolved V gene accounts for under half, and the others remain unexplained. This sample has just over 150,000 clones in its table, and roughly 90% of those were observed once. The ten biggest clones cover 4.5% to 5% of the sample. The sample consisted of peripheral blood. Receptors originate from a young man with COVID-19, enrolled during active disease.

The chain is built from TRBV27 and TRBJ2-3, with no clear D. The V gene lost 7 bases and the J gene lost 0 bases, with 20 bases spanning the gap. This CDR3 contains 17 residues. CDR1 and CDR2 from the germline V gene are MNHEY and SMNVEV (reference sequence). CDR3 sequence reads: CASTISHWYRSTDTQYF. CDR3 coding DNA: TGTGCCAGCACAATTTCGCACTGGTACAGAAGCACAGATACGCAGTATTTT.

The chain couples TRBV19 to TRBJ1-3, with D unclear. The CDR3 contains 16 residues. Trimming took off 5 bases at V and 0 bases at J, with 14 bases between the two ends. Per germline, CDR1 LNHDA and CDR2 SQIVND (reference sequence). CDR3 sequence reads: CASSPHGGFSGNTIYF. CDR3 nucleotides: TGTGCCAGTAGTCCCCACGGAGGATTCTCTGGAAACACCATATATTTT.

V gene TRBV7-2 combines with J gene TRBJ1-5, with 8 positions matching TRBD1. The germline gives CDR1 SGHTA, CDR2 FQGNSA. The CDR3 totals 16 residues. The ends lost 1 base at V and 5 bases at J; junction bases unmatched: 7. The CDR3 is CASSLEGRGLDQPQHF. The CDR3 DNA reads as TGTGCCAGCAGCTTAGAGGGCAGGGGGCTGGATCAGCCCCAGCATTTT.